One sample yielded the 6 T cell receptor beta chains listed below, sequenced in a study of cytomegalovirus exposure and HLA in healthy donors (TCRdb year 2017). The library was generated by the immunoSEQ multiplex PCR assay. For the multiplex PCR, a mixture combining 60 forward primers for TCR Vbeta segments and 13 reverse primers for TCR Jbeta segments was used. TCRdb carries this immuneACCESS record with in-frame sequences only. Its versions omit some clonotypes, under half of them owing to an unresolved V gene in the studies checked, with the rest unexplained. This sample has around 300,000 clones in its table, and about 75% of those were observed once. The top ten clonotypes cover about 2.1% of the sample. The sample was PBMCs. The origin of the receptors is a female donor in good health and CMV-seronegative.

The CDR3 loop reads CASSSFSGSADTQYF. Here the CDR3 DNA reads TGCGCCAGCAGCTCCTTTAGCGGGAGCGCAGATACGCAGTATTTT. The chain recombines TRBV5-1 with TRBJ2-3; 9 bases align to TRBD2. V was clipped by 3 bases and J by 4 bases; unmatched bases: 6. This CDR3 has 15 residues. The germline V gene has CDR1 SGHRS and CDR2 YFSETQ.

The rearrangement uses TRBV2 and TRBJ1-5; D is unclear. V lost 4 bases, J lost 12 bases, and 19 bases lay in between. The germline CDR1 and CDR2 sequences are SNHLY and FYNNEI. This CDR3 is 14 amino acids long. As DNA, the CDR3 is TGTGCCAGCAGTGTCGGCAGACTTCTGAGGGTCCAGCATTTT. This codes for CASSVGRLLRVQHF. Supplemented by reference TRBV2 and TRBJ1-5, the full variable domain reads EPEVTQTPSHQVTQMGQEVILRCVPISNHLYFYWYRQILGQKVEFLVSFYNNEISEKSEIFDDQFSVERPDGSNFTLKIRSTKLEDSAMYFCASSVGRLLRVQHFGDGTRLSIL.

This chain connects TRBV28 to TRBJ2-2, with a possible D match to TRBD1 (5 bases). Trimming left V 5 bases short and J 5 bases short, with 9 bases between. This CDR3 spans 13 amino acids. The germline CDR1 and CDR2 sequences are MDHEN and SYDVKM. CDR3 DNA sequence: TGTGCCAGCAGTCTAACAGGAACCGGGGAGCTGTTTTTT. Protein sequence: CASSLTGTGELFF. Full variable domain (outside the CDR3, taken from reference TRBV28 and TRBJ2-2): DVKVTQSSRYLVKRTGEKVFLECVQDMDHENMFWYRQDPGLGLRLIYFSYDVKMKEKGDIPEGYSVSREKKERFSLILESASTNQTSMYLCASSLTGTGELFFGEGSRLTVL.

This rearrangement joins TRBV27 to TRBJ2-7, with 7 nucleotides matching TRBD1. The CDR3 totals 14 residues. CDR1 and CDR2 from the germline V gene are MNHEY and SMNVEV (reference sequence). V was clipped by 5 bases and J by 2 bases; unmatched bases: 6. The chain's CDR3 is CASSMEDRTYEQYF. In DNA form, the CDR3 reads TGTGCCAGCAGTATGGAGGACAGGACCTACGAGCAGTACTTC.

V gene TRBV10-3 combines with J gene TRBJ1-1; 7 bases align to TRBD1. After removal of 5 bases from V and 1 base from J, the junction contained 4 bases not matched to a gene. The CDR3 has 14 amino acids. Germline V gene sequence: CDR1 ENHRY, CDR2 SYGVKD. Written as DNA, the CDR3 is TGTGCCATCAGTCCGGGACAGAGGAACACTGAAGCTTTCTTT. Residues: CAISPGQRNTEAFF.

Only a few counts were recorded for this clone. CDR3 protein: CAWSKTLGGETQYF. The CDR3 region has the DNA TGTGCCTGGAGTAAGACATTGGGGGGAGAGACCCAGTACTTC. The chain joins TRBV30 to TRBJ2-5; D may be TRBD2 (6 bases). CDR3 length equals 14 residues. The germline gives CDR1 GTSNPN, CDR2 SVGIG (reference sequence). V dropped 2 bases and J dropped 4 bases, with 14 bases sitting between them.